This T cell receptor (beta chain) was identified in a study of shared clonotypes between healthy human individuals. The table lists this clone with a few counts. Repertoires were generated with immunoSEQ multiplex PCR, while TCRdb's copy carries only in-frame clones and drops some. The sample carries approximately 2.5 million clones, 93% recorded once. Deletions cut 8 bases from V and 5 bases from J, with 15 bases between. CDR1 SQVTM and CDR2 ANQGSEA come from the germline V gene. The CDR3 sequence is 12 residues long. The sequenced sample was naive CD4+ T cells from PBMCs. Described subset: CD45RA+ positively selected. The V and J genes are TRBV29-1 and TRBJ1-1; perhaps TRBD1 as D (5 bases). The source of this sequence is a man aged 18 to 35 in good health. Some clones in this sample may be carry-over from other donors' samples. CDR3 bases: TGCAGCACGATGGACGGGGCGACTGAAGCTTTCTTT. Translation: CSTMDGATEAFF.